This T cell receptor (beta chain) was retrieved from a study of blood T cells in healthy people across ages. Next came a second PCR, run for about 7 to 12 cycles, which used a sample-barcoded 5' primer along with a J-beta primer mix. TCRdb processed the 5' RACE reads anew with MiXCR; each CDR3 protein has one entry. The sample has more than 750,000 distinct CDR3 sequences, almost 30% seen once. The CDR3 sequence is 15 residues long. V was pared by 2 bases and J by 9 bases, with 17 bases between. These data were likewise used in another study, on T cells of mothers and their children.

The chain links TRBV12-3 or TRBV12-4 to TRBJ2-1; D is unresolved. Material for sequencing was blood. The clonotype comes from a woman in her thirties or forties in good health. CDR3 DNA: TGTGCCAGCAGTTTATCGGGCTCCGAAAGGAGTGAGCAGTTCTTC. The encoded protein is CASSLSGSERSEQFF.